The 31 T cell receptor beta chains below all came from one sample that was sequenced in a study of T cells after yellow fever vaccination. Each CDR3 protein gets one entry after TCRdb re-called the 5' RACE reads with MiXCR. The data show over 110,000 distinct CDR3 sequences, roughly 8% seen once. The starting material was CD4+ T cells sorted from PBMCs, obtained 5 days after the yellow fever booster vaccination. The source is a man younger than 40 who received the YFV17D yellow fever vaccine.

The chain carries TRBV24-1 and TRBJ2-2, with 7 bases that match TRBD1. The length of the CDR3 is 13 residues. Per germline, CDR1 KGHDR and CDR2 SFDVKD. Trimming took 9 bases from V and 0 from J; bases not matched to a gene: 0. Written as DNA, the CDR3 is TGTGCCACCGGACAGGCGAACACCGGGGAGCTGTTTTTT. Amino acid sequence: CATGQANTGELFF.

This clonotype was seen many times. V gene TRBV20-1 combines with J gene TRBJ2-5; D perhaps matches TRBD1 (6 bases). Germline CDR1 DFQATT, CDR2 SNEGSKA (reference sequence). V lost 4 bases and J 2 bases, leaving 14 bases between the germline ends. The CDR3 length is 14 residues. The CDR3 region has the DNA TGCAGTGCTACCCGGACAGCCAAACAAGAGACCCAGTACTTC. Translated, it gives CSATRTAKQETQYF.

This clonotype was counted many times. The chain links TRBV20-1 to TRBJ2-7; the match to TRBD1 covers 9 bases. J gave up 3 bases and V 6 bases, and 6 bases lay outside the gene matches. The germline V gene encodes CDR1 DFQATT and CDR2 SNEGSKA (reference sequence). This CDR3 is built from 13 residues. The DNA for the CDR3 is TGCAGTGCGATTACGGGACAGGGCTACGAGCAGTACTTC. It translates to CSAITGQGYEQYF.

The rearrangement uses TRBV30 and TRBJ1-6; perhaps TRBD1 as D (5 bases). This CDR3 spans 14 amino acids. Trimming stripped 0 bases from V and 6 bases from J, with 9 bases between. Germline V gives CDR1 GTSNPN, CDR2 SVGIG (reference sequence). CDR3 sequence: CAWSVVGANSPLHF. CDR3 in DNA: TGTGCCTGGAGTGTGGTAGGGGCTAATTCACCCCTCCACTTT.

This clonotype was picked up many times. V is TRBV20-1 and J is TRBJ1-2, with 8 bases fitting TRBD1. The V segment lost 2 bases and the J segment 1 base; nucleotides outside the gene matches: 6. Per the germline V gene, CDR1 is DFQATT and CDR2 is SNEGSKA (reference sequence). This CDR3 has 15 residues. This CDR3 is CSARNPGQDNYGYTF. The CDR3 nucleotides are TGCAGTGCTAGAAACCCGGGACAGGATAACTATGGCTACACCTTC.

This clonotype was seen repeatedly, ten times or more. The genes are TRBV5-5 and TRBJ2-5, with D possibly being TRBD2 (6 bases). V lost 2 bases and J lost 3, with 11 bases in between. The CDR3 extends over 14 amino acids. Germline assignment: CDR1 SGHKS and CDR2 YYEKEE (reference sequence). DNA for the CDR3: TGTGCCAGCAGCTTAGGAGGGACGGAAGAGACCCAGTACTTC. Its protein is CASSLGGTEETQYF. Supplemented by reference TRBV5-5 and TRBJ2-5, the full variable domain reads DAGVTQSPTHLIKTRGQQVTLRCSPISGHKSVSWYQQVLGQGPQFIFQYYEKEERGRGNFPDRFSARQFPNYSSELNVNALLLGDSALYLCASSLGGTEETQYFGPGTRLLVL.

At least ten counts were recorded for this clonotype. For the CDR3, the DNA is TGTGCCAGCAGTTTCGAAACCTCTGGGGCCAACGTCCTGACTTTC. This encodes CASSFETSGANVLTF. V usage is TRBV6-5 and J usage is TRBJ2-6, with D hard to call. The CDR3 spans 15 residues. The germline CDR1 and CDR2 sequences are MNHEY and SVGAGI. V gave up 4 bases and J gave up 0 bases, with 7 bases separating them.

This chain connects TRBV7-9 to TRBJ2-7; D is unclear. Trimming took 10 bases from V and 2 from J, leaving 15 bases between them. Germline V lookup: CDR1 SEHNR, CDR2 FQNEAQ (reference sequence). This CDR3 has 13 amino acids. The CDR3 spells CAMGPGPAYEQYF. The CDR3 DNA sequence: TGTGCCATGGGCCCCGGGCCGGCCTACGAGCAGTACTTC.

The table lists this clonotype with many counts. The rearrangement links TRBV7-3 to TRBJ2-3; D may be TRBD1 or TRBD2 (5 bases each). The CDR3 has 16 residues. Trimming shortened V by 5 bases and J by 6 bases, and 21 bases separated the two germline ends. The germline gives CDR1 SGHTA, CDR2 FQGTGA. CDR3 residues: CASSITAGTSRDTQYF. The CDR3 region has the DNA TGTGCCAGCAGCATCACAGCCGGGACCTCCAGGGATACGCAGTATTTT.

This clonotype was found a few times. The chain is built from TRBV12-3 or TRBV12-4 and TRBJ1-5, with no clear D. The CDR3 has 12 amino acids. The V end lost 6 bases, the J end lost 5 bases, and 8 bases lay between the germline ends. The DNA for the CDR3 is TGTGCCAGCAGCCCCGGGCATCAGCCCCAGCATTTT. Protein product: CASSPGHQPQHF.

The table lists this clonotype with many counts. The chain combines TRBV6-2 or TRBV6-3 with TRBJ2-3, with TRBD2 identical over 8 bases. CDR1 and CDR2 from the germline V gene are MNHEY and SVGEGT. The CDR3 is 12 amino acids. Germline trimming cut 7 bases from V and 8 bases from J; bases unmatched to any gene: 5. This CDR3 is CASIGRVGTQYF. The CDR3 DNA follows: TGTGCCAGCATCGGGAGGGTTGGTACGCAGTATTTT.

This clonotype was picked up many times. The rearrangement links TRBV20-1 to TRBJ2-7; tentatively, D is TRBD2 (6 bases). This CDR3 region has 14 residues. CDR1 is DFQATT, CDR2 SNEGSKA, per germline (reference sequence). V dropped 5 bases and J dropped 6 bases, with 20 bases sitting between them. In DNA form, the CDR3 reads TGCAGTGCTCGGGGGACTGGCCCCTCAGGCGAGCAGTACTTC. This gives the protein CSARGTGPSGEQYF.

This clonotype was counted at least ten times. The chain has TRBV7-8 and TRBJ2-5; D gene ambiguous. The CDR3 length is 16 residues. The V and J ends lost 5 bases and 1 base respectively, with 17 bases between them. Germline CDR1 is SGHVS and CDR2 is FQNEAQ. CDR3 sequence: CASSPQTKGVQETQYF. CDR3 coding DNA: TGTGCCAGCAGCCCGCAGACCAAGGGCGTCCAAGAGACCCAGTACTTC.

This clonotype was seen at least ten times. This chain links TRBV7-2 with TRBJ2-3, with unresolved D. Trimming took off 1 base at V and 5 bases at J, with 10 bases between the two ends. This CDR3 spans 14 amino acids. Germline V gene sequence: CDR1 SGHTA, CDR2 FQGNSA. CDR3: CASSLVSSVDTQYF. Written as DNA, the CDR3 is TGTGCCAGCAGCTTAGTAAGCAGCGTAGATACGCAGTATTTT.

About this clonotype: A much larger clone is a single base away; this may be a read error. The CDR3 loop is CASSPGLAASKNEQFF. The CDR3 coding sequence is TGCGCCAGCAGCCCCGGACTAGCGGCATCGAAAAATGAGCAGTTCTTC. The gene calls are TRBV10-1 and TRBJ2-1; TRBD2 agrees at 10 bases. The CDR3 runs to 16 residues. Trimming at V came to 6 bases and at J to 7 bases, leaving 12 bases not matched to a gene. Germline V gene sequence: CDR1 WNHNN, CDR2 SYGVQD (reference sequence).

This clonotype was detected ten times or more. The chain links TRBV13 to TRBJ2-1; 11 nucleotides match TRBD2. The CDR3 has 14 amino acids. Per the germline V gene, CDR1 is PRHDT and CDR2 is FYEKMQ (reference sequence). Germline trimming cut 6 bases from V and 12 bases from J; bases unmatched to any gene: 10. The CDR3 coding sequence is TGTGCCAGCAGTCATTCTAGCGGGGGGCTTCGGCAGTTCTTC. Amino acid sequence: CASSHSSGGLRQFF.

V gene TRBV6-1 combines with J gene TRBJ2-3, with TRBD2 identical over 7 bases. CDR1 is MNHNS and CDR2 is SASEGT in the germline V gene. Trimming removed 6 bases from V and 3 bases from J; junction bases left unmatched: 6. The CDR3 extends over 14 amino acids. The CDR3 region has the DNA TGTGCCAGCAGGAGCGGGAAAGTAACAGATACGCAGTATTTT. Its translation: CASRSGKVTDTQYF.

CDR3 sequence reads: CASSSTLAGVGFF. In nucleotides, the CDR3 is TGTGCCAGCAGCTCCACACTAGCGGGAGTCGGGTTCTTC. The genes are TRBV7-8 and TRBJ2-1; 11 bases are a match to TRBD2. V trimming: 4 bases; J trimming: 15 bases; junction bases outside the gene matches: 8. The CDR3 is 13 residues long. CDR1 is SGHVS and CDR2 is FQNEAQ in the germline V gene. Complete variable domain (other parts from reference TRBV7-8 and TRBJ2-1): GAGVSQSPRYKVAKRGQDVALRCDPISGHVSLFWYQQALGQGPEFLTYFQNEAQLDKSGLPSDRFFAERPEGSVSTLKIQRTQQEDSAVYLCASSSTLAGVGFFGPGTRLTVL.

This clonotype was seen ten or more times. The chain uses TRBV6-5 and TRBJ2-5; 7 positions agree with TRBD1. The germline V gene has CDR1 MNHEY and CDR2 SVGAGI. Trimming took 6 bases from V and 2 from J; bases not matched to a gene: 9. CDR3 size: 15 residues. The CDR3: CASSHRGIGQETQYF. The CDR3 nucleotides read TGTGCCAGCAGCCACAGGGGAATTGGGCAAGAGACCCAGTACTTC.

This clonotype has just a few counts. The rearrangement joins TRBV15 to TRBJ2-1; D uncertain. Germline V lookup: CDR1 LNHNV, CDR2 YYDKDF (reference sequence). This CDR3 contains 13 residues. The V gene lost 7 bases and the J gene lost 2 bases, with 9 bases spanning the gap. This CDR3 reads CATKGEAYNEQFF. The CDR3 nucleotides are TGTGCCACCAAGGGTGAAGCCTACAATGAGCAGTTCTTC.

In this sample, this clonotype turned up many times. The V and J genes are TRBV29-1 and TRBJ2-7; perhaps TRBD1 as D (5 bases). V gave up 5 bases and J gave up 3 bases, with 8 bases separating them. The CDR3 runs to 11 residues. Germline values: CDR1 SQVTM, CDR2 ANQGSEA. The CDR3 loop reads CSVQQVYEQYF. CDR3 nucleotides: TGCAGCGTTCAACAGGTCTACGAGCAGTACTTC.

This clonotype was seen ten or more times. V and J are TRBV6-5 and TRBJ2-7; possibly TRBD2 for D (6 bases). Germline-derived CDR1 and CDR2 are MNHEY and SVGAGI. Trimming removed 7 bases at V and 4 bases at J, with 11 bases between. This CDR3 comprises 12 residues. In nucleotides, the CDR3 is TGTGCCAGCAAGGCTAGCGCGTACGAGCAGTACTTC. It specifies CASKASAYEQYF.

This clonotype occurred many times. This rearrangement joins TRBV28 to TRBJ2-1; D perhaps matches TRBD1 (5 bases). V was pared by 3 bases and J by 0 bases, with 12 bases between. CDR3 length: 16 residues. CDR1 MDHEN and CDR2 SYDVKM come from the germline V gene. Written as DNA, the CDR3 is TGTGCCAGCAGTTTCAGGGATCGCGGCTCCTACAATGAGCAGTTCTTC. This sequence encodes CASSFRDRGSYNEQFF.

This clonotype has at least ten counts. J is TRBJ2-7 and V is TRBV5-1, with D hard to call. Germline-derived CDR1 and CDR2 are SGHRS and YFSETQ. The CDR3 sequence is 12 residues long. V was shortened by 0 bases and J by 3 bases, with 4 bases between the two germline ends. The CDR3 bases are TGCGCCAGCAGCTTGGACAACTACGAGCAGTACTTC. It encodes CASSLDNYEQYF.

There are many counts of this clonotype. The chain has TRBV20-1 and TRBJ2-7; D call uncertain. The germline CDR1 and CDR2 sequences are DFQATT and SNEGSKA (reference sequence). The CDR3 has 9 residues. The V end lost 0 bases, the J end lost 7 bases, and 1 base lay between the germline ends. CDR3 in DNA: TGCAGTGCTAGAGAAGAGCAGTACTTC. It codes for CSAREEQYF.

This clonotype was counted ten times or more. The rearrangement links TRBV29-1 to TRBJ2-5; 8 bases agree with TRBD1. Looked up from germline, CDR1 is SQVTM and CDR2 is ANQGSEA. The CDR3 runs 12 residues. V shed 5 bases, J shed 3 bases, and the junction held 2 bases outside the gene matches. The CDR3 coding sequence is TGCAGCGTTTACAGGGGGGAAGAGACCCAGTACTTC. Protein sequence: CSVYRGEETQYF.

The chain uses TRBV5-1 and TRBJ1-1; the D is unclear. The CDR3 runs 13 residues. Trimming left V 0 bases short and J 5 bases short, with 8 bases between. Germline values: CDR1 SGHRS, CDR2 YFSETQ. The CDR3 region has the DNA TGCGCCAGCAGCTTGGAAAGCCGAACTGAAGCTTTCTTT. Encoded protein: CASSLESRTEAFF.

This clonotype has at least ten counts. CDR3: CASSEPQGPGTDTQYF. In DNA form, the CDR3 reads TGTGCCAGCAGTGAACCCCAGGGGCCGGGCACAGATACGCAGTATTTT. The rearrangement uses TRBV25-1 and TRBJ2-3; maybe TRBD1 (6 bases). The CDR3 contains 16 residues. Germline V gene lookup returns CDR1 MGHDK and CDR2 SYGVNS. The V end was cut by 2 bases, the J end by 1 base, with 13 bases between.

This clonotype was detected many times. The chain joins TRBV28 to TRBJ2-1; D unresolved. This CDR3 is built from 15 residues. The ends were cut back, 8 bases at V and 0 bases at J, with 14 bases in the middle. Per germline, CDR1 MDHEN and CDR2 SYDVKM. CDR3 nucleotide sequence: TGTGCCAGCCCCCCGGCAGGTATCTCCTACAATGAGCAGTTCTTC. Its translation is CASPPAGISYNEQFF.

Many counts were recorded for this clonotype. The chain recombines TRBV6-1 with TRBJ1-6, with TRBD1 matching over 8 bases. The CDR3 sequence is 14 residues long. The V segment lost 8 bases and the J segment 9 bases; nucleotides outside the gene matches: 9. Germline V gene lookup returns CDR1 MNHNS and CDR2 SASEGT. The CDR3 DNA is TGTGCCAGCCAGACAGGGGCCCCAGGTTCACCCCTCCACTTT. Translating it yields CASQTGAPGSPLHF.

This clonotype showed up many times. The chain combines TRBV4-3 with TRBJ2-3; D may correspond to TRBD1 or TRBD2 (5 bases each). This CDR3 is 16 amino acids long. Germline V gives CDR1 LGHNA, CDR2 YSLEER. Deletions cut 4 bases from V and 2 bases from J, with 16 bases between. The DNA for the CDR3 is TGCGCCAGCAGCCCGAAGGTTGGGACCTTCACAGATACGCAGTATTTT. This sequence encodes CASSPKVGTFTDTQYF.